These 16 T cell receptor beta chains were all obtained from the same sample, sequenced in a study of blood T cell repertoires in COVID-19. Sequencing was performed with immunoSEQ multiplex PCR; in TCRdb, only in-frame clones are kept and a portion is missing. The sample holds 150,000 to 200,000 clones, 75% to 85% seen once. Material: PBMCs or T cells enriched from blood (not recorded which). These receptors were taken from a woman in her forties or fifties with acute COVID-19.

This chain uses TRBV18 with TRBJ1-1; 7 positions agree with TRBD1. CDR1 KGHSH and CDR2 LQKENI come from the germline V gene. This CDR3 comprises 12 residues. V was clipped by 10 bases and J by 4 bases; unmatched bases: 6. Here the CDR3 reads CATAGGTTEAFF. The CDR3 DNA follows: TGTGCCACCGCAGGGGGGACCACTGAAGCTTTCTTT.

This chain links TRBV19 with TRBJ2-4; 7 bases align to TRBD2. The length of the CDR3 is 14 residues. V trimming: 3 bases; J trimming: 9 bases; junction bases outside the gene matches: 8. Germline CDR1 and CDR2: LNHDA and SQIVND (reference sequence). The CDR3 loop is CASSIARGVRIQYF. The CDR3 nucleotides read TGTGCCAGTAGTATCGCTCGGGGGGTCCGCATTCAGTACTTC.

V gene TRBV18 combines with J gene TRBJ1-2; D uncertain. Between the trimmed V and J ends, which lost 10 bases and 0 bases, there was a span of 18 bases. Germline V CDR1 and CDR2: KGHSH, LQKENI. The CDR3 extends over 15 amino acids. This CDR3 reads CATREGQAPNYGYTF. CDR3 sequence (DNA): TGTGCCACTCGAGAGGGCCAGGCCCCTAACTATGGCTACACCTTC. Filled out from reference TRBV18 and TRBJ1-2, the complete variable domain reads NAGVMQNPRHLVRRRGQEARLRCSPMKGHSHVYWYRQLPEEGLKFMVYLQKENIIDESGMPKERFSAEFPKEGPSILRIQQVVRGDSAAYFCATREGQAPNYGYTFGSGTRLTVV.

The J gene is TRBJ2-2, the V gene TRBV6-5, with 9 bases lining up with TRBD2. This CDR3 has 15 amino acids. V shed 2 bases and J 5 bases; nucleotides not matched to a gene: 3. Germline CDR1 reads MNHEY; CDR2 reads SVGAGI. The CDR3 sequence is CASSYVLAGTGELFF. CDR3 bases: TGTGCCAGCAGTTACGTGCTAGCGGGGACCGGGGAGCTGTTTTTT.

This chain uses TRBV5-1 with TRBJ2-3; 14 bases fit TRBD2. Germline assignment: CDR1 SGHRS and CDR2 YFSETQ. CDR3 length equals 17 residues. V dropped 1 base and J dropped 4; count of bases not matched to a gene: 5. The CDR3, as DNA: TGCGCCAGCAGCTTGCAGACTAGCGGGGGGGCCGCAGATACGCAGTATTTT. Its translation: CASSLQTSGGAADTQYF.

This chain uses TRBV11-1 with TRBJ1-1; 9 positions agree with TRBD1. J gave up 3 bases and V 1 base, and 0 bases lay outside the gene matches. There are 14 residues in the CDR3. CDR1 SGHAT and CDR2 FQDESV come from the germline V gene (reference sequence). The CDR3 protein is CASSLGQGDTEAFF. The CDR3 DNA reads as TGTGCCAGCAGCTTAGGACAGGGGGACACTGAAGCTTTCTTT.

This clone was observed a single time. V gene TRBV19 combines with J gene TRBJ1-2, with no clear D. V lost 9 bases and J 7 bases, leaving 18 bases between the germline ends. Germline V gene data show CDR1 as LNHDA and CDR2 as SQIVND (reference sequence). This CDR3 spans 13 amino acids. The CDR3 spells CASRPVVAGGYTF. The CDR3, as DNA: TGTGCCAGCAGGCCAGTTGTGGCGGGTGGCTACACCTTC.

The sample holds one count of this clone. This chain connects TRBV19 to TRBJ1-1; no definite D call. The germline V gene encodes CDR1 LNHDA and CDR2 SQIVND (reference sequence). The V and J ends lost 3 bases and 0 bases respectively, with 11 bases between them. CDR3 size: 15 residues. CDR3: CASSISGSLNTEAFF. For the CDR3, the DNA is TGTGCCAGTAGTATCAGCGGGTCCCTGAACACTGAAGCTTTCTTT.

This clone was recorded a few times. The V call is TRBV5-4, the J call TRBJ2-5, with 9 nucleotides matching TRBD2. This CDR3 contains 15 residues. The V segment lost 3 bases and the J segment 6 bases; nucleotides outside the gene matches: 9. Germline V gene data show CDR1 as SGHNT and CDR2 as YYREEE (reference sequence). The CDR3 here is CASSSAERGAKTQYF. CDR3 sequence (DNA): TGTGCCAGCAGCTCGGCGGAGCGGGGGGCGAAGACCCAGTACTTC.

The chain combines TRBV5-1 with TRBJ1-4; 7 bases are shared with TRBD1. The V gene end was trimmed by 4 bases and the J gene end by 3 bases; junction bases not matched to a gene: 3. Germline assignment: CDR1 SGHRS and CDR2 YFSETQ. This CDR3 spans 14 amino acids. The CDR3 nucleotides are TGCGCCAGCAGCATACAGGGGCCTAATGAAAAACTGTTTTTT. Its translation is CASSIQGPNEKLFF. Based on the CDR3 plus reference TRBV5-1 and TRBJ1-4, the full variable domain is KAGVTQTPRYLIKTRGQQVTLSCSPISGHRSVSWYQQTPGQGLQFLFEYFSETQRNKGNFPGRFSGRQFSNSRSEMNVSTLELGDSALYLCASSIQGPNEKLFFGSGTQLSVL.

V usage is TRBV19 and J usage is TRBJ2-1; D remains unclear. Per germline, CDR1 LNHDA and CDR2 SQIVND (reference sequence). V lost 3 bases and J lost 12, with 12 bases in between. The CDR3 covers 12 residues. This CDR3 reads CASSITVETQFF. CDR3 DNA: TGTGCCAGTAGTATTACAGTAGAAACGCAGTTCTTC.

This clone was found a few times. This chain uses TRBV6-2 or TRBV6-3 with TRBJ1-1; D is possibly TRBD1 (5 bases). The CDR3 is 14 amino acids. Trimming shortened V by 2 bases and J by 1 base, and 8 bases separated the two germline ends. Germline CDR1 reads MNHEY; CDR2 reads SVGEGT. As DNA, the CDR3 is TGTGCCAGCAGTTACGGCAGGGCGAACACTGAAGCTTTCTTT. The encoded protein is CASSYGRANTEAFF.

The genes are TRBV3-1 (or the pseudogene TRBV3-2) and TRBJ2-5; TRBD1 matches 7 bases. This CDR3 has 15 residues. The germline V gene has CDR1 LGHDT and CDR2 YNNKEL (reference sequence). The V segment lost 1 base and the J segment 2 bases; nucleotides outside the gene matches: 4. In DNA, the CDR3 is TGTGCCAGCAGCCAAGCCCCGGGACAGCAAGAGACCCAGTACTTC. Its protein is CASSQAPGQQETQYF.

This clone was seen a single time. V is TRBV6-5 and J is TRBJ2-7, with D unresolved. V gave up 6 bases and J gave up 7 bases, with 13 bases separating them. Germline V gene lookup returns CDR1 MNHEY and CDR2 SVGAGI. CDR3 length: 12 residues. The CDR3 loop is CASSLHSDEQYV. The CDR3, as DNA: TGTGCCAGCAGCCTCCACTCTGATGAGCAGTACGTC.

The V and J genes are TRBV19 and TRBJ1-1; 7 positions match TRBD1. The germline V gene has CDR1 LNHDA and CDR2 SQIVND (reference sequence). V was pared by 4 bases and J by 3 bases, with 8 bases of the junction left unmatched. The CDR3 loop spans 15 amino acids. DNA of the CDR3: TGTGCCAGTAGTAAGGGGACAGACTCTTACACTGAAGCTTTCTTT. Encoded protein: CASSKGTDSYTEAFF.

This clone was recorded only once. The chain employs TRBV19 and TRBJ1-5, with 8 positions matching TRBD1. The CDR3 totals 13 residues. The germline V gene has CDR1 LNHDA and CDR2 SQIVND (reference sequence). V gave up 8 bases and J gave up 1 base; unmatched junction bases: 1. CDR3 nucleotide sequence: TGTGCCAGTCGACAGGGGAGCAATCAGCCCCAGCATTTT. Protein sequence: CASRQGSNQPQHF.